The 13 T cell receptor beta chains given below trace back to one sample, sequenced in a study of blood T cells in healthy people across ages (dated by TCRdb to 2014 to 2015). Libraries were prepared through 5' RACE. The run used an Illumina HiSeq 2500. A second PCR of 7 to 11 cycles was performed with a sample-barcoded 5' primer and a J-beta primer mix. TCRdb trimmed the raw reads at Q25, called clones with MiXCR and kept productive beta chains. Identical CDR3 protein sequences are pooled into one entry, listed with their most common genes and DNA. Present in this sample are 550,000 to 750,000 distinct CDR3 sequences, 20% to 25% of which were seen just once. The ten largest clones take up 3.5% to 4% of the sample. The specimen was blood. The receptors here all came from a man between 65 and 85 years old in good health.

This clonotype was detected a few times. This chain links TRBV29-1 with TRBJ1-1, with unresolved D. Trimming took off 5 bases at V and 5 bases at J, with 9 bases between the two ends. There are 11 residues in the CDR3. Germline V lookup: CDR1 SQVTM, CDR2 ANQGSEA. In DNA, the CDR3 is TGCAGCGTTCATCCGCGAACTGAAGCTTTCTTT. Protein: CSVHPRTEAFF.

This CDR3 reads CASSHPLWRERETQYF. As DNA, the CDR3 is TGTGCCAGCAGTCACCCCCTGTGGCGGGAGAGAGAGACCCAGTACTTC. This chain uses TRBV6-2 or TRBV6-3 with TRBJ2-5, with 7 bases matching TRBD2. The CDR3 spans 16 residues. Unmatched junction bases numbered 13, after V lost 5 bases and J lost 4 bases. Germline-derived CDR1 and CDR2 are MNHEY and SVGEGT.

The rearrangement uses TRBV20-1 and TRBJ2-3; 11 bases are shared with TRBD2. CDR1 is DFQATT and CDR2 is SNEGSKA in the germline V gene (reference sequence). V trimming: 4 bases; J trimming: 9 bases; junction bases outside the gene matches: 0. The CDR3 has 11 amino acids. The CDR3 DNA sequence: TGCAGTGCTACTAGCGGGGGGACGCAGTATTTT. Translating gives CSATSGGTQYF.

The CDR3 region has the DNA TGTGCCAGCAGGTACAGGGGAAGCTCCTACGAGCAGTACTTC. Protein sequence: CASRYRGSSYEQYF. The gene calls are TRBV2 and TRBJ2-7; 7 nucleotides align to TRBD1. Germline V CDR1 and CDR2: SNHLY, FYNNEI. V trimming: 6 bases; J trimming: 0 bases; junction bases outside the gene matches: 5. There are 14 residues in the CDR3.

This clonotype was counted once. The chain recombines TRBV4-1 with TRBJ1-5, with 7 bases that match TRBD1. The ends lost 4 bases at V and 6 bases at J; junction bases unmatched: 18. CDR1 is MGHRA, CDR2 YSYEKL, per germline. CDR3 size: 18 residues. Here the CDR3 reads CASSREAIPTGPTQPQHF. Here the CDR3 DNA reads TGCGCCAGCAGCCGAGAGGCTATACCGACAGGGCCTACTCAGCCCCAGCATTTT.

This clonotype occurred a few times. CDR3 nucleotides: TGTGCCAGCAGTTACAAAGGGTTCTATGGCTACACCTTC. Amino acids: CASSYKGFYGYTF. The chain joins TRBV6-5 to TRBJ1-2; no definite D call. The V end was cut by 2 bases, the J end by 4 bases, with 8 bases between. The CDR3 is 13 amino acids. Germline CDR1 and CDR2: MNHEY and SVGAGI.

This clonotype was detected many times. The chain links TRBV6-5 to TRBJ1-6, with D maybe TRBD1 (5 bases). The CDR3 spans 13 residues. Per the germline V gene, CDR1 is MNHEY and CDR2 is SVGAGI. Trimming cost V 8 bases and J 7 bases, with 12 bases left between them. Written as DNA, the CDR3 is TGTGCCAGCTGTCCGGGGGGAAATTCACCCCTCCACTTT. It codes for CASCPGGNSPLHF.

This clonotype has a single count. The CDR3 bases are TGCGCCAGCAGCTTAAATGACAGCCTCGAGCAGTACTTC. This translates into CASSLNDSLEQYF. The chain combines TRBV4-3 with TRBJ2-7; D possibly corresponds to TRBD1 (5 bases). The V end was cut by 5 bases, the J end by 6 bases, with 14 bases between. The CDR3 is 13 residues long. Germline-derived CDR1 and CDR2 are LGHNA and YSLEER.

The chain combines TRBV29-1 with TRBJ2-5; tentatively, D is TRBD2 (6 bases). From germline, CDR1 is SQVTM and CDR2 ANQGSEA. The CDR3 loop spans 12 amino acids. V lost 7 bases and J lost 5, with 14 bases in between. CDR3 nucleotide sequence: TGCAGCGGGAATAGCGGCTTTGAGACCCAGTACTTC. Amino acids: CSGNSGFETQYF.

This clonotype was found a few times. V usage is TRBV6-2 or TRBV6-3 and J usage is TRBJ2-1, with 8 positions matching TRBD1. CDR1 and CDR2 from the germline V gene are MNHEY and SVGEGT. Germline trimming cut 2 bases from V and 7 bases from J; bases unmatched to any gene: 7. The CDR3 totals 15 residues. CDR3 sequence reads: CASSYRTGLGNEQFF. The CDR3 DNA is TGTGCCAGCAGTTACCGGACAGGGTTGGGGAATGAGCAGTTCTTC.

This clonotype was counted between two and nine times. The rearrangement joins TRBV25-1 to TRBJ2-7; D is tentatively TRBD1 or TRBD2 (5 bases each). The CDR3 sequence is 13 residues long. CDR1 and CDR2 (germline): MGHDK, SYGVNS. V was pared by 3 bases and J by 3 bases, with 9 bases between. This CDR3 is CASSDRAGYEQYF. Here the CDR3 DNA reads TGTGCCAGCAGTGACAGGGCGGGCTACGAGCAGTACTTC.

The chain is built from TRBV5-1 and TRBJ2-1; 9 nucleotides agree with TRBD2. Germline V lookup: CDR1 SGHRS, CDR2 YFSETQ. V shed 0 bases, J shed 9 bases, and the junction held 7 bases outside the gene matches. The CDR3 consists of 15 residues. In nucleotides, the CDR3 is TGCGCCAGCAGCTTGGTCGCGGGAGGGGTGGGTGAGCAGTTCTTC. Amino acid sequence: CASSLVAGGVGEQFF. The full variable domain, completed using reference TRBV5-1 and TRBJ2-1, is KAGVTQTPRYLIKTRGQQVTLSCSPISGHRSVSWYQQTPGQGLQFLFEYFSETQRNKGNFPGRFSGRQFSNSRSEMNVSTLELGDSALYLCASSLVAGGVGEQFFGPGTRLTVL.

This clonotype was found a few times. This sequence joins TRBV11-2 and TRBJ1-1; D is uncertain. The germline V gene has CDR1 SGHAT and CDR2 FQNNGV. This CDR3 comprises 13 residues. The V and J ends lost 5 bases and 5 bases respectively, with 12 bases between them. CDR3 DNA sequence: TGTGCCAGCAGCCCGTCGGAGGCAACTGAAGCTTTCTTT. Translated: CASSPSEATEAFF.